The sequence of this T cell receptor beta chain was determined in a study of T cell repertoires in cytomegalovirus infection. Study context: HLA-B-restricted CMV epitopes that are well studied, plus recently identified HLA-C-restricted ones, were used by the study. Public TCR beta signatures marked donors with CMV infection and the matching HLA. Findings of the study overall: In two of eight donors, the top clonotype was HLA-C-restricted CMV-specific. Totalled public TCR beta family frequency picked out people who carried CMV plus the relevant HLA.

One entry per CDR3 protein, called by TCRdb with MiXCR from the reads. The sample records some 480,000 distinct CDR3 sequences, 25% to 35% being singletons. Germline CDR1 SGHVS, CDR2 FQNEAQ. The CDR3 has 12 residues. Trimming removed 3 bases from V and 6 bases from J, with 7 bases in between. This clonotype showed up just a few times. Its antigen remains unknown. The genes are TRBV7-8 and TRBJ2-3; no definite D call. Source: cultured PBMCs, taken from culture after CMV antigen stimulation. The sequence derives from a human donor in good health (CMV status not recorded). Some clones in this sample may be carry-over from other donors' samples. Here the CDR3 DNA reads TGTGCCAGCAGCTTTACCTGGGATACGCAGTATTTT. Encoded protein: CASSFTWDTQYF.